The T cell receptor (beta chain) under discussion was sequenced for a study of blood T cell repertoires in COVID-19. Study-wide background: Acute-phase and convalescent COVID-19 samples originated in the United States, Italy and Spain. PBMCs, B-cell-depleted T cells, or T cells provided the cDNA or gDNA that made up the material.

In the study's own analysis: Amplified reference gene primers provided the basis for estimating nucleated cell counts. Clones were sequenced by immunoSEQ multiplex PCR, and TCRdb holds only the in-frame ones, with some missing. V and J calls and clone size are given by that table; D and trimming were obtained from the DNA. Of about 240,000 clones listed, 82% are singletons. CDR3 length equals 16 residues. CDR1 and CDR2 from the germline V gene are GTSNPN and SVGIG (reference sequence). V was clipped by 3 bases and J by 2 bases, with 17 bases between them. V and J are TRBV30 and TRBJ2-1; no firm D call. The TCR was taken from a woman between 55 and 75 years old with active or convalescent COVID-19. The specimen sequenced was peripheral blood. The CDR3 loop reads CAWSPGTSPAYNEQFF. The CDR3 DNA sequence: TGTGCCTGGAGCCCAGGTACTTCCCCCGCCTACAATGAGCAGTTCTTC.